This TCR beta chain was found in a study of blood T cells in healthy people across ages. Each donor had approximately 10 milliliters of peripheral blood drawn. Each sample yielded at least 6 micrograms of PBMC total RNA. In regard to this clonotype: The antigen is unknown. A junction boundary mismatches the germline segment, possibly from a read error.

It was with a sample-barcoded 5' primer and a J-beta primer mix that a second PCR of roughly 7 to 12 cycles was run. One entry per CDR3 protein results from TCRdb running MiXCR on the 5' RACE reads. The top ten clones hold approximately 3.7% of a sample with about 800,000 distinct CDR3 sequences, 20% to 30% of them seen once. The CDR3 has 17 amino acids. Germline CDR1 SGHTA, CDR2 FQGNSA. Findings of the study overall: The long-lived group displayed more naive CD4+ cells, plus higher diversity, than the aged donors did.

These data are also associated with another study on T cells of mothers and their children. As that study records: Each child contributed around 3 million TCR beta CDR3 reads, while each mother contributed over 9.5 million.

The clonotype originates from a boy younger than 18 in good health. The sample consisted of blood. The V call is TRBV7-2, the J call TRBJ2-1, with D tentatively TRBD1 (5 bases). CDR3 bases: TGTGCCGGCAGCCCCGCGCAACACAGGATCGGCCACAATGAGCAGTTCTTC. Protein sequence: CAGSPAQHRIGHNEQFF.